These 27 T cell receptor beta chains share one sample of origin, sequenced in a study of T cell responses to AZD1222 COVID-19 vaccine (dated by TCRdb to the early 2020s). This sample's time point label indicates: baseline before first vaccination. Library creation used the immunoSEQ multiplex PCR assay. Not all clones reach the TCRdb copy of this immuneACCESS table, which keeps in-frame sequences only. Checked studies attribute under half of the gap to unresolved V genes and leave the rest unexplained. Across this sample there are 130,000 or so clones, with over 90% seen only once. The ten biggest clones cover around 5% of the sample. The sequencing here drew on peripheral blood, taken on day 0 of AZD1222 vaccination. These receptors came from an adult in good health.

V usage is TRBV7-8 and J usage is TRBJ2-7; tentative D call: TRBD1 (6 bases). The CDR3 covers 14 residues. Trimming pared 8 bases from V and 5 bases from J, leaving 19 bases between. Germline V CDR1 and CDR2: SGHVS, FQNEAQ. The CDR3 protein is CASRGPGAPHEQYF. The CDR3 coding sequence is TGTGCCAGCCGAGGTCCAGGGGCGCCCCACGAGCAGTACTTC.

The CDR3 here is CASSPTRGESFGELFF. CDR3 coding DNA: TGTGCCAGCAGCCCGACAAGGGGGGAGAGTTTCGGGGAGCTGTTTTTT. This chain uses TRBV7-3 with TRBJ2-2; D assignment may be TRBD1 or TRBD2 (6 bases each). CDR1 SGHTA and CDR2 FQGTGA come from the germline V gene. There are 16 residues in the CDR3. V lost 5 bases and J 7 bases, leaving 20 bases between the germline ends.

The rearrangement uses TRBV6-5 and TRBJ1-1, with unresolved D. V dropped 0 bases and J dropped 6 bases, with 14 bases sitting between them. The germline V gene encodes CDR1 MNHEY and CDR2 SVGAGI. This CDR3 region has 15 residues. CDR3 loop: CASSYSIGLGSEAFF. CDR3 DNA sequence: TGTGCCAGCAGTTACTCCATAGGGTTGGGTTCTGAAGCTTTCTTT.

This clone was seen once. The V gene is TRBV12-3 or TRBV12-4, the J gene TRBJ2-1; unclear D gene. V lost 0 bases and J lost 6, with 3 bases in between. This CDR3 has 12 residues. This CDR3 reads CASSLAPNEQFF. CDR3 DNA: TGTGCCAGCAGTTTAGCGCCCAATGAGCAGTTCTTC.

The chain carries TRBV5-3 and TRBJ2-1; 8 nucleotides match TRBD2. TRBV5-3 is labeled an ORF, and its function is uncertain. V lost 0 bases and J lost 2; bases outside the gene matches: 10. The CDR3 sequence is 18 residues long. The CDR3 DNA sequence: TGTGCCAGAAGCTTGGCCTCGGCGGGAGGACAAACCTACAATGAGCAGTTCTTC. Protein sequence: CARSLASAGGQTYNEQFF.

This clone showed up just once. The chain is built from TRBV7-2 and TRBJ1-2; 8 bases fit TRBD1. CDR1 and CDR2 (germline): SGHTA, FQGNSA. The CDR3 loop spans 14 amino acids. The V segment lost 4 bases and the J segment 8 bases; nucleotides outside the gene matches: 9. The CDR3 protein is CASSSPTGVYGYTF. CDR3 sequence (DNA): TGTGCCAGCAGCTCCCCGACAGGGGTCTACGGCTACACCTTC.

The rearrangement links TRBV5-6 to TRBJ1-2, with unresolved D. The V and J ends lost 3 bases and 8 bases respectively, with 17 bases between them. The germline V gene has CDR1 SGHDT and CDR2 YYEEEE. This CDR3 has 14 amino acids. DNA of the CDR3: TGTGCCAGCAGCTACGGGGTGGGTCTAGGGGGCTACACCTTC. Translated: CASSYGVGLGGYTF.

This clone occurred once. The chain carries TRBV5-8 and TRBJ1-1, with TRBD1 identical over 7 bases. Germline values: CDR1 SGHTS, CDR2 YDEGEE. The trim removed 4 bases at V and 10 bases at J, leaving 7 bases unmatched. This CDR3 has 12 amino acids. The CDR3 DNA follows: TGTGCCAGCAGCCACCGACAGGGAGGAGCTTTCTTT. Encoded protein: CASSHRQGGAFF.

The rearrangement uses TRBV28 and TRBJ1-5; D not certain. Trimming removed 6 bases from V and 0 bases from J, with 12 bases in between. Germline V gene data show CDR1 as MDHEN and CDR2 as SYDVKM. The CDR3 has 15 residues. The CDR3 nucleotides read TGTGCCAGCAGCCGGACGGAGAATAGCAATCAGCCCCAGCATTTT. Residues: CASSRTENSNQPQHF.

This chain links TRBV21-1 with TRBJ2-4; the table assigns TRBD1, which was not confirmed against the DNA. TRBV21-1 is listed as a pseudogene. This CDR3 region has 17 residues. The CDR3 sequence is CASKGHPVGLAKNIQYF. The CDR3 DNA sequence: TGTGCCAGCAAAGGACACCCCGTAGGATTAGCCAAAAACATTCAGTACTTC.

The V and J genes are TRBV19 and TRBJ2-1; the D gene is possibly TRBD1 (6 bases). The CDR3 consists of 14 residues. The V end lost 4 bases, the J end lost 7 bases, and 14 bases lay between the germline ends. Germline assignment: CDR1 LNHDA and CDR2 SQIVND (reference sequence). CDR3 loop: CASSRGRRKNEQFF. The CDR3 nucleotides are TGTGCCAGTAGTAGGGGGCGCCGGAAGAATGAGCAGTTCTTC.

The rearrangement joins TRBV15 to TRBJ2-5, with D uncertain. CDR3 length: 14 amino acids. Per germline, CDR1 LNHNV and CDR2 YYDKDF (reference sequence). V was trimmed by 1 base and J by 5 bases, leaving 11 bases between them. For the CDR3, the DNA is TGTGCCACCAGCAGAGGGGAAGCCTTCGAGACCCAGTACTTC. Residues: CATSRGEAFETQYF.

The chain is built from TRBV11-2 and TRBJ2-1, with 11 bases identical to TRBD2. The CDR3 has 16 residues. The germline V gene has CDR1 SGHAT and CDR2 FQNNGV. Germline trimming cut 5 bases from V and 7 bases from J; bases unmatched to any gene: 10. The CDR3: CASSPISGGAWNEQFF. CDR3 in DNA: TGTGCCAGCAGCCCCATTAGCGGGGGGGCTTGGAATGAGCAGTTCTTC.

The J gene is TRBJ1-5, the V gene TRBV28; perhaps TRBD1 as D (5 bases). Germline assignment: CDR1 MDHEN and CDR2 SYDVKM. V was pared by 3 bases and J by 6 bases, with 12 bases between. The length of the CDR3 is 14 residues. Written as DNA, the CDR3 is TGTGCCAGCAGTTTGGGGGGGGAGGGTCAGCCCCAGCATTTT. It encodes CASSLGGEGQPQHF.

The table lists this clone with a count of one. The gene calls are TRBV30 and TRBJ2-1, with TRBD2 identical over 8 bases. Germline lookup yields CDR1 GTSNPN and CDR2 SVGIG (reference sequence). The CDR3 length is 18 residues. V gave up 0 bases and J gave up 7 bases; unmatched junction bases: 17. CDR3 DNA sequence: TGTGCCTGGAGTGTAAGCTACTTCGGGAGGGCCAGTGGGAATGAGCAGTTCTTC. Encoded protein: CAWSVSYFGRASGNEQFF.

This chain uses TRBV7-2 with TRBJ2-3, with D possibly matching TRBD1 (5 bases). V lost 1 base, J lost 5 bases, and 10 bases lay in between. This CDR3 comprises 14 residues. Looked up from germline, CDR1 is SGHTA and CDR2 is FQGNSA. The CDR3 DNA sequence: TGTGCCAGCAGCTTAGTAAGACAGCAAGATACGCAGTATTTT. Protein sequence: CASSLVRQQDTQYF.

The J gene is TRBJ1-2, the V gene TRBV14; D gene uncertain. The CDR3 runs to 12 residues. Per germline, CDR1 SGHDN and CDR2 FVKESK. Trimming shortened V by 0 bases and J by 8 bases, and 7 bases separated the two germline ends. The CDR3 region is CASSQDRRGYTF. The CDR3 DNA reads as TGTGCCAGCAGCCAAGATAGGCGGGGCTACACCTTC.

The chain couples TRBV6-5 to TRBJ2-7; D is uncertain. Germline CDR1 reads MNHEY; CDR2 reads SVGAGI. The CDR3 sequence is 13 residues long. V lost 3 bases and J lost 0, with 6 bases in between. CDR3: CASSYIGSYEQYF. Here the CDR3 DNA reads TGTGCCAGCAGTTATATTGGCTCCTACGAGCAGTACTTC.

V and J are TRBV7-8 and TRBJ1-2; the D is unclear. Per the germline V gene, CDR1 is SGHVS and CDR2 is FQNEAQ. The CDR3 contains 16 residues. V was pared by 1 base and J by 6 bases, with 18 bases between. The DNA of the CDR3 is TGTGCCAGCAGCTTAGGAGGAGAGGCAGGAAGGCATGGCTACACCTTC. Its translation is CASSLGGEAGRHGYTF.

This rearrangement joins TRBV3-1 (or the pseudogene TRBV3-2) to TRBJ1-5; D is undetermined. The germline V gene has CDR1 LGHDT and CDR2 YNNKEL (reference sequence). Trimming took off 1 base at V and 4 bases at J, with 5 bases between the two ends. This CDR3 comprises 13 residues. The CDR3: CASSQGQNQPQHF. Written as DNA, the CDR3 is TGTGCCAGCAGCCAAGGTCAGAATCAGCCCCAGCATTTT.

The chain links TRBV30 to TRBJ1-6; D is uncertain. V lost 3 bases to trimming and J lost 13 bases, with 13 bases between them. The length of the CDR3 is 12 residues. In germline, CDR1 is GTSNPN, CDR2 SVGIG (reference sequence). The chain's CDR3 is CAWRRTSGPLHF. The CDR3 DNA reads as TGTGCCTGGAGGAGAACGTCGGGGCCCCTCCACTTT.

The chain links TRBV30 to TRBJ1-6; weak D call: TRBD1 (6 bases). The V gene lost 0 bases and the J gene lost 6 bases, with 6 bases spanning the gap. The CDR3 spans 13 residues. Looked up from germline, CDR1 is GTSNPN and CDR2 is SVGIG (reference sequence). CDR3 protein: CAWSVQGNSPLHF. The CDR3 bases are TGTGCCTGGAGTGTACAGGGTAATTCACCCCTCCACTTT.

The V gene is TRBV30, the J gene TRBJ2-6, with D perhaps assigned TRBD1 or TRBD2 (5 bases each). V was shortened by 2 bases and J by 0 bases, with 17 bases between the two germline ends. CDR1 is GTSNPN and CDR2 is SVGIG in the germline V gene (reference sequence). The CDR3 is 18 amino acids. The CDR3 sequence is CAWSPSYGASSGANVLTF. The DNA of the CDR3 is TGTGCCTGGAGTCCTAGCTACGGGGCTAGCTCTGGGGCCAACGTCCTGACTTTC.

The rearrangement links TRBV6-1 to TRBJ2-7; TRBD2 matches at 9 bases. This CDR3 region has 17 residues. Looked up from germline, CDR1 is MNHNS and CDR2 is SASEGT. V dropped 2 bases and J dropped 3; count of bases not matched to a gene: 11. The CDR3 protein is CASSELFGRGGGYEQYF. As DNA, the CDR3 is TGTGCCAGCAGTGAACTTTTCGGGCGGGGGGGAGGCTACGAGCAGTACTTC.

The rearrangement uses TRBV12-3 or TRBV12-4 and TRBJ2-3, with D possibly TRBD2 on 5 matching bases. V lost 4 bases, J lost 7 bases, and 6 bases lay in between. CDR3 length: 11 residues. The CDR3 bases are TGTGCCAGCAGTTCGGGAAATACGCAGTATTTT. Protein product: CASSSGNTQYF.

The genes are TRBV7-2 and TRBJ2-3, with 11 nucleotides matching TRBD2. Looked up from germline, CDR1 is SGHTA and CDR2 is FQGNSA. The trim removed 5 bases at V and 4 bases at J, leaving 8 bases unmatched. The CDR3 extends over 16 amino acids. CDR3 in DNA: TGTGCCAGCAGCACCCGACTAGCGGGGTTTCCAGATACGCAGTATTTT. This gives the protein CASSTRLAGFPDTQYF.

CDR3 nucleotide sequence: TGCGCCAGCAGCGCGACTAGCGGGAACTACAATGAGCAGTTCTTC. Protein product: CASSATSGNYNEQFF. The chain couples TRBV5-1 to TRBJ2-1; 11 nucleotides match TRBD2. V lost 4 bases and J lost 3; bases outside the gene matches: 3. The CDR3 runs to 15 residues. Per germline, CDR1 SGHRS and CDR2 YFSETQ.